The 25 T cell receptor beta chains reported below all come from one sample, sequenced in a study of T cell clonality in common variable immunodeficiency. Profiled with immunoSEQ multiplex PCR; TCRdb holds only in-frame clones, not every one. Recorded here are more than 35,000 clones, none singletons. The sequenced material came from peripheral blood mononuclear cells. Receptor source: a person between 18 and 75 years old in good health.

In regard to this clone: The CDR3 end falls 3 residues outside the read, so it is completed with the germline J gene. The rearrangement joins TRBV5-4 to TRBJ2-7, with 10 bases that match TRBD1. Germline values: CDR1 SGHNT, CDR2 YYREEE (reference sequence). CDR3 length equals 15 residues. V was clipped by 0 bases and J by 6 bases; unmatched bases: 6. The covered CDR3 bases are TGTGCCAGCAGCTTGGGAGGGACAGGGGTACTCGAG. It yields the protein CASSLGGTGVLE. The full CDR3 sequence reads CASSLGGTGVLEQYF.

This clone was seen ten or more times. The read ends 3 residues before the CDR3 terminus; that terminus is restored from the germline J gene. V and J are TRBV10-3 and TRBJ1-3, with D tentatively TRBD1 (6 bases). CDR3 size: 16 residues. With 4 bases removed from V and 0 bases from J, the gap between germline ends came to 13 bases. The V gene's germline CDR1 is ENHRY and CDR2 SYGVKD. The CDR3 sequence: CAISAGQTLSGNTIYF. The DNA read from the CDR3 is TGTGCCATCAGTGCTGGACAGACTCTCTCTGGAAACACC.

This clone was seen repeatedly, ten times or more. The read terminates 3 residues before the CDR3 end, so the remaining end is supplied by the germline J gene. The J gene is TRBJ1-2, the V gene TRBV7-9; D not certain. The V gene's germline CDR1 is SEHNR and CDR2 FQNEAQ (reference sequence). CDR3 length equals 13 residues. V gave up 2 bases and J gave up 0 bases, with 4 bases separating them. This chain's CDR3 is CASSLSANYGYTF. Incomplete CDR3 DNA: TGTGCCAGCAGCTTATCTGCTAACTATGGC.

This clone occurred many times. The observed sequence ends 3 residues before the CDR3 terminus, with the missing tail filled in from the germline J gene. The V and J genes are TRBV28 and TRBJ2-2, with D perhaps matching TRBD2 (6 bases). Trimming took off 3 bases at V and 7 bases at J, with 12 bases between the two ends. The germline CDR1 and CDR2 sequences are MDHEN and SYDVKM. This CDR3 region has 14 residues. The sequenced part of the CDR3 DNA is TGTGCCAGCAGTTTGTACGGGGAGGACGGGGAG. Amino acids: CASSLYGEDGE. The entire CDR3 is CASSLYGEDGELFF.

This clone appeared many times. The read halts 3 residues ahead of the CDR3 end, with the missing end drawn from the germline J gene. V is TRBV7-9 and J is TRBJ2-2; 10 nucleotides align to TRBD2. This CDR3 spans 15 amino acids. Germline V lookup: CDR1 SEHNR, CDR2 FQNEAQ (reference sequence). The trim removed 4 bases at V and 1 base at J, leaving 0 bases unmatched. CDR3: CASSWTSGNTGELFF. CDR3 DNA, as far as it was read: TGTGCCAGCAGCTGGACTAGCGGGAACACCGGGGAG.

In its sample, this clone was seen many times. The read finishes 3 residues shy of the CDR3 end, and the germline J gene is used to complete it. The V gene is TRBV14, the J gene TRBJ2-1, with 7 bases aligning to TRBD2. J gave up 4 bases and V 3 bases, and 9 bases lay outside the gene matches. This CDR3 region has 16 residues. CDR1 SGHDN and CDR2 FVKESK come from the germline V gene. CDR3 sequence reads: CASSHPAGSSYNEQFF. The sequenced part of the CDR3 DNA is TGTGCCAGCAGCCACCCAGCGGGGAGTTCATACAATGAG.

This clone was observed at least ten times. The read finishes 3 residues shy of the CDR3 end, and the germline J gene is used to complete it. The chain is built from TRBV19 and TRBJ2-5, with unresolved D. Germline loops: CDR1 LNHDA, CDR2 SQIVND (reference sequence). V was shortened by 7 bases and J by 4 bases, with 16 bases between the two germline ends. The CDR3 loop spans 14 amino acids. The sequenced part of the CDR3 DNA is TGTGCCAGTAAAGGGTCGCTATTGGCAGAGACC. Translation gives CASKGSLLAET. The entire CDR3 protein reads CASKGSLLAETQYF. Looking up the rest from reference TRBV19 and TRBJ2-5 gives the full variable domain: DGGITQSPKYLFRKEGQNVTLSCEQNLNHDAMYWYRQDPGQGLRLIYYSQIVNDFQKGDIAEGYSVSREKKESFPLTVTSAQKNPTAFYLCASKGSLLAETQYFGPGTRLLVL.

At least ten counts were recorded for this clone. The read ends 3 residues before the CDR3 terminus; that terminus is restored from the germline J gene. The rearrangement joins TRBV20-1 to TRBJ2-2, with TRBD2 matching over 8 bases. V lost 3 bases and J lost 4; bases outside the gene matches: 4. CDR1 is DFQATT, CDR2 SNEGSKA, per germline (reference sequence). The CDR3 is made up of 14 amino acids. The CDR3 reads CSASSLAGTGELFF. The part of the CDR3 DNA that was read is TGCAGTGCTAGCTCTCTAGCGGGCACCGGGGAG.

The table lists this clone with many counts. The missing CDR3 end, 3 residues past where the read stops, is filled in from the germline J gene. The chain employs TRBV20-1 and TRBJ2-7; TRBD2 agrees at 7 bases. This CDR3 is built from 12 residues. Germline CDR1 and CDR2: DFQATT and SNEGSKA (reference sequence). The trim removed 6 bases at V and 3 bases at J, leaving 5 bases unmatched. CDR3 sequence reads: CSAPTSIYEQYF. CDR3 bases read: TGCAGTGCCCCGACTAGCATCTACGAG.

The table lists this clone with many counts. Germline is not matched at one junction end, which may reflect a read error. The read gets to within 3 residues of the CDR3 end, and the germline J gene fills in the rest. The chain carries TRBV7-7 and TRBJ2-1; 7 bases are shared with TRBD1. Germline lookup yields CDR1 SSHAT and CDR2 FNYEAQ (reference sequence). The CDR3 runs 13 residues. The CDR3 loop reads CASSLDRAHEQFF. The CDR3 DNA, read in part, is TGTGCTAGCAGCTTAGACAGGGCCCATGAG.

This clone has at least ten counts. The read comes to an end 3 residues before the CDR3 does, leaving the germline J gene to fill in the end. The chain is built from TRBV20-1 and TRBJ2-2; D remains unclear. The V gene lost 5 bases and the J gene lost 0 bases, with 10 bases spanning the gap. Looked up from germline, CDR1 is DFQATT and CDR2 is SNEGSKA (reference sequence). The CDR3 contains 14 residues. Here the CDR3 reads CSAPPAPNTGELFF. The CDR3 bases that were read are TGCAGTGCTCCTCCTGCGCCGAACACCGGGGAG.

The sample holds a few counts of this clone. Incomplete CDR3 DNA: TGTGCCAGCTCACCACTGGGCCTTAACTATGGC. Translated: CASSPLGLNYG. The CDR3, in full, reads CASSPLGLNYGYTF. The chain combines TRBV18 with TRBJ1-2; no definite D call. From the germline J gene comes the end of the CDR3, since the read stops 3 residues before it. Trimming stripped 1 base from V and 1 base from J, with 7 bases between. The CDR3 has 14 residues. In germline, CDR1 is KGHSH, CDR2 LQKENI.

This clone was observed many times. Read data end 3 residues before the CDR3 end; the end is taken from the germline J gene. The genes are TRBV19 and TRBJ2-7, with D unresolved. This CDR3 is 14 amino acids long. V lost 5 bases to trimming and J lost 1 base, with 12 bases between them. Germline V CDR1 and CDR2: LNHDA, SQIVND (reference sequence). The sequenced CDR3 bases are TGTGCCAGTAGTGTGACACCCGATTCCTACGAG. Amino acids: CASSVTPDSYE. The entire CDR3 reads CASSVTPDSYEQYF.

This clone was counted at least ten times. The CDR3 extends 3 residues past the end of the read, so its final part is completed from the germline J gene. This chain uses TRBV4-1 with TRBJ2-7; the D gene could be TRBD1 or TRBD2 (6 bases each). CDR1 MGHRA and CDR2 YSYEKL come from the germline V gene. The germline V and J ends were trimmed by 3 bases and 4 bases, with 16 bases remaining between them. The CDR3 loop spans 15 amino acids. CDR3 region: CASSHGQGRHYEQYF. The sequenced part of the CDR3 DNA is TGCGCCAGCAGCCACGGGCAGGGGAGGCATTACGAG.

This clone was picked up many times. CDR3 protein: CASSLSGRASGEQFF. The DNA read from the CDR3 is TGCGCCAGCAGCTTAAGCGGGAGGGCCTCCGGTGAG. J is TRBJ2-1 and V is TRBV5-1; 10 positions match TRBD2. The missing CDR3 end, 3 residues past where the read stops, is filled in from the germline J gene. After removal of 2 bases from V and 9 bases from J, the junction contained 8 bases not matched to a gene. The CDR3 is made up of 15 amino acids. Germline V gene lookup returns CDR1 SGHRS and CDR2 YFSETQ.

This clone was detected ten times or more. The read comes to an end 3 residues before the CDR3 does, leaving the germline J gene to fill in the end. The V call is TRBV5-1, the J call TRBJ2-3, with 11 bases lining up with TRBD2. The germline V gene encodes CDR1 SGHRS and CDR2 YFSETQ. The CDR3 sequence is 17 residues long. V dropped 0 bases and J dropped 3; count of bases not matched to a gene: 6. This CDR3 reads CASSLALAGGGTDTQYF. The DNA read from the CDR3 is TGCGCCAGCAGCTTGGCCTTAGCGGGAGGGGGAACAGATACG.

This clone was recorded at least ten times. The sequenced fragment ends 3 residues before the CDR3 boundary, so the rest is inferred from the germline J gene. The chain links TRBV30 to TRBJ1-1; D gene uncertain. CDR1 is GTSNPN, CDR2 SVGIG, per germline (reference sequence). CDR3 length: 12 residues. CDR3 DNA (partial): TGTGCCTGGAGTACGGGGAAGTCAGGA. Protein: CAWSTGKSG. The CDR3 in its entirety is CAWSTGKSGAFF.

At least ten counts were recorded for this clone. The read terminates 3 residues ahead of where the CDR3 ends, so the germline J gene completes it. V and J are TRBV2 and TRBJ1-1, with 8 bases aligning to TRBD1. Germline loops: CDR1 SNHLY, CDR2 FYNNEI. The length of the CDR3 is 14 residues. V trimming: 6 bases; J trimming: 5 bases; junction bases outside the gene matches: 8. The CDR3 sequence: CASSPRGRRTEAFF. Partial CDR3 DNA: TGTGCCAGCAGCCCCAGGGGGCGCCGGACTGAA.

This clone was seen at least ten times. The observed sequence ends 3 residues before the CDR3 terminus, with the missing tail filled in from the germline J gene. The same CDR3 arises from other DNA sequences in this sample as well. The chain uses TRBV29-1 and TRBJ1-1, with TRBD1 matching 7 bases. The CDR3 has 14 residues. V lost 6 bases and J lost 1; bases outside the gene matches: 8. CDR1 and CDR2 from the germline V gene are SQVTM and ANQGSEA. The DNA read from the CDR3 is TGCAGCGTCCCTCCCGGGACAGCGAACACTGAA. The encoded protein is CSVPPGTANTE. The full-length CDR3 reads as CSVPPGTANTEAFF.

This clone has ten or more counts. The CDR3 goes on 3 residues after the read ends, and that part is filled in from the germline J gene. V gene TRBV19 combines with J gene TRBJ2-1, with 9 bases matching TRBD1. The CDR3 loop spans 15 amino acids. The germline V gene encodes CDR1 LNHDA and CDR2 SQIVND (reference sequence). After removal of 5 bases from V and 4 bases from J, the junction contained 6 bases not matched to a gene. The CDR3 spells CASSPGQGKYNEQFF. CDR3 DNA, as far as it was read: TGTGCCAGTAGTCCCGGACAGGGGAAGTACAATGAG.

This clone was seen repeatedly, ten times or more. The read is 3 residues too short to cover the CDR3 end, so that end is filled in from the germline J gene. The V and J genes are TRBV5-1 and TRBJ2-3, with 8 bases matching TRBD1. Germline CDR1 SGHRS, CDR2 YFSETQ. The CDR3 runs to 16 residues. V shed 0 bases and J 2 bases; nucleotides not matched to a gene: 5. This chain's CDR3 is CASSLVGQGHTDTQYF. The part of the CDR3 DNA that was read is TGCGCCAGCAGCTTGGTAGGACAGGGACACACAGATACG. Looking up the rest from reference TRBV5-1 and TRBJ2-3 gives the full variable domain: KAGVTQTPRYLIKTRGQQVTLSCSPISGHRSVSWYQQTPGQGLQFLFEYFSETQRNKGNFPGRFSGRQFSNSRSEMNVSTLELGDSALYLCASSLVGQGHTDTQYFGPGTRLTVL.

As regards this clone: Coverage ceases 3 residues before the CDR3 finishes, and the germline J gene fills in the end. The gene calls are TRBV2 and TRBJ2-7; 9 positions match TRBD1. This CDR3 has 14 residues. Germline V gene sequence: CDR1 SNHLY, CDR2 FYNNEI. Trimming removed 6 bases from V and 6 bases from J; junction bases left unmatched: 9. CDR3 amino acids: CASSPPGTGTEQYF. The DNA read from the CDR3 is TGTGCCAGCAGCCCTCCCGGGACAGGGACCGAG.

Ten or more counts support this clone. From the germline J gene comes the end of the CDR3, since the read stops 3 residues before it. The chain joins TRBV20-1 to TRBJ2-1; D is uncertain. Germline loops: CDR1 DFQATT, CDR2 SNEGSKA (reference sequence). The CDR3 loop spans 12 amino acids. Trimming stripped 3 bases from V and 7 bases from J, with 10 bases between. CDR3: CSASQAENEQFF. The sequenced CDR3 bases are TGCAGTGCTAGCCAGGCTGAGAATGAG.

This clone was detected ten times or more. The sequenced fragment ends 3 residues before the CDR3 boundary, so the rest is inferred from the germline J gene. The chain carries TRBV5-1 and TRBJ2-3; 7 bases are a match to TRBD1. Germline V CDR1 and CDR2: SGHRS, YFSETQ. J was trimmed by 4 bases and V by 2 bases; bases with no gene match: 7. This CDR3 is 15 amino acids long. CDR3 residues: CASSFRQGTPDTQYF. Partial CDR3 DNA: TGCGCCAGCAGCTTCAGACAGGGAACCCCAGATACG.

This clone was counted ten times or more. The CDR3 end is not reached by the read, which stops 3 residues before it; the germline J gene fills it in. This chain connects TRBV6-4 to TRBJ2-1, with D maybe TRBD2 (5 bases). Trimming left V 5 bases short and J 7 bases short, with 18 bases between. This CDR3 comprises 15 residues. Germline values: CDR1 MRHNA, CDR2 SNTAGT. The chain's CDR3 is CASSPDRGRKNEQFF. The CDR3 DNA, read in part, is TGTGCCAGCAGTCCGGATCGGGGTAGGAAGAATGAG.